The 13 T cell receptor beta chains given below trace back to one sample, sequenced in a study of immune aging and cytomegalovirus after organ transplant. The time point was: five sample-tagged time points from pre-transplant (day -1) to day 368 post-transplant, pooled. The antigens for these receptors are not known. Cells were captured in microwells, and libraries were made with BD Rhapsody targeted mRNA and AbSeq chemistry. TCRdb reanalysed the single-cell sequencing reads using MiXCR and keeps one entry per CDR3 protein. The sample includes approximately 22,000 distinct CDR3 sequences, roughly 36% seen only once; the top ten take 25% to 30%. This specimen consisted of CMV peptide-activated CD4+ and CD8+ T cells sorted from blood, obtained at five time points, pooled. Subset meaning: sorted CD8+CD137+ and CD4+CD154+ T cells after about 12 h CMV IE-1 peptide stimulation. The receptors were gathered from a female donor who had a heart transplant and CMV viremia.

This clonotype was counted ten times or more. V is TRBV27 and J is TRBJ2-1; D gene unclear. Trimming took off 6 bases at V and 2 bases at J, with 14 bases between the two ends. Germline CDR1 MNHEY, CDR2 SMNVEV (reference sequence). The CDR3 is 15 residues long. CDR3 coding DNA: TGTGCCAGCAGCCCCCTGACGGGCCCCTACAATGAGCAGTTCTTC. The encoded protein is CASSPLTGPYNEQFF.

About this clonotype: Germline is not matched at one junction end, which may reflect a read error. The V call is TRBV24-1, the J call TRBJ2-7, with 9 bases fitting TRBD1. Germline V gene data show CDR1 as KGHDR and CDR2 as SFDVKD. The CDR3 is 12 amino acids. CDR3 DNA: TGTGCCACCGGTGACAGGGGGGACGAGCAGTACTTC. Translated, it gives CATGDRGDEQYF.

The chain uses TRBV4-2 and TRBJ2-1; a weak D match, TRBD2 (7 bases). The CDR3 contains 16 residues. Germline values: CDR1 LGHNA, CDR2 YNFKEQ. V dropped 1 base and J dropped 3 bases, with 13 bases sitting between them. In DNA form, the CDR3 reads TGTGCCAGCAGCCAAGGGGGGCTAGCGGTCTACAATGAGCAGTTCTTC. Protein sequence: CASSQGGLAVYNEQFF.

CDR3 residues: CASSQGGTVSNQPQHF. The DNA for the CDR3 is TGCGCCAGCAGCCAAGGCGGGACAGTTAGCAATCAGCCCCAGCATTTT. J is TRBJ1-5 and V is TRBV4-1; TRBD1 aligns across 7 bases. CDR1 MGHRA and CDR2 YSYEKL come from the germline V gene. Unmatched junction bases numbered 3, after V lost 1 base and J lost 0 bases. There are 16 residues in the CDR3.

The chain has TRBV6-2 or TRBV6-3 and TRBJ2-7, with D possibly being TRBD1 or TRBD2 (5 bases each). Germline CDR1 and CDR2: MNHEY and SVGEGT. This CDR3 region has 14 residues. V lost 6 bases to trimming and J lost 6 bases, with 18 bases between them. This chain's CDR3 is CASSLGHSAGEQYF. For the CDR3, the DNA is TGTGCCAGCAGCCTCGGACACTCCGCGGGCGAGCAGTACTTC.

The chain links TRBV6-2 or TRBV6-3 to TRBJ2-7; no clear D. CDR1 and CDR2 from the germline V gene are MNHEY and SVGEGT. Trimming took 4 bases from V and 6 from J, leaving 16 bases between them. The CDR3 length is 14 residues. CDR3 DNA sequence: TGTGCCAGCAGTTCCGGAATTCGGGTAGGCGAGCAGTACTTC. This sequence encodes CASSSGIRVGEQYF.

J is TRBJ2-1 and V is TRBV27, with 8 positions matching TRBD2. The J call may be in error: the DNA end matches TRBJ2-5 better. CDR3 size: 15 residues. Germline V lookup: CDR1 MNHEY, CDR2 SMNVEV (reference sequence). The DNA for the CDR3 is TGTGCCAGCAGTTCCCGGGAGGGGTCCCAAGAGACCCAGTACTTC. Translation gives CASSSREGSQETQYF.

This clonotype was seen ten or more times. The chain employs TRBV20-1 and TRBJ2-2; possible D gene TRBD1, 6 bases. Trimming left V 1 base short and J 6 bases short, with 9 bases between. Per the germline V gene, CDR1 is DFQATT and CDR2 is SNEGSKA (reference sequence). The CDR3 runs 13 residues. The CDR3 reads CSARGQAAGELFF. In nucleotides, the CDR3 is TGCAGTGCTAGAGGACAGGCAGCCGGGGAGCTGTTTTTT.

The chain couples TRBV5-4 to TRBJ2-7; 9 bases are shared with TRBD2. The CDR3 length is 15 residues. The J segment lost 2 bases and the V segment lost 3 bases, leaving 6 bases of the junction unmatched. The V gene's germline CDR1 is SGHNT and CDR2 YYREEE (reference sequence). This chain's CDR3 is CASSSGGGRAYEQYF. The DNA for the CDR3 is TGTGCCAGCAGCTCTGGAGGCGGGAGGGCCTACGAGCAGTACTTC.

The gene calls are TRBV6-1 and TRBJ2-1, with 8 nucleotides matching TRBD2. Germline CDR1 MNHNS, CDR2 SASEGT. The V gene end was trimmed by 2 bases and the J gene end by 8 bases; junction bases not matched to a gene: 5. The CDR3 has 14 amino acids. This CDR3 reads CASSELTGRDEQFF. CDR3 nucleotide sequence: TGTGCCAGCAGTGAATTGACCGGGAGGGATGAGCAGTTCTTC.

This chain uses TRBV28 with TRBJ2-1, with no clear D. V was trimmed by 5 bases and J by 12 bases, leaving 11 bases between them. The CDR3 has 11 amino acids. Germline loops: CDR1 MDHEN, CDR2 SYDVKM. DNA for the CDR3: TGTGCCAGCAGTGGGCCAATGAGGCAGTTCTTC. Protein sequence: CASSGPMRQFF.

This chain connects TRBV28 to TRBJ1-2; D remains unclear. The CDR3 contains 14 residues. CDR1 and CDR2 (germline): MDHEN, SYDVKM. Trimming removed 6 bases from V and 4 bases from J, with 15 bases in between. In DNA, the CDR3 is TGTGCCAGCAGCCGTTCCGGGCCCAGCTATGGCTACACCTTC. Translating gives CASSRSGPSYGYTF.

The V call is TRBV7-9, the J call TRBJ2-7; D might be TRBD2 (5 bases). V was trimmed by 1 base and J by 6 bases, leaving 13 bases between them. The CDR3 totals 14 residues. CDR1 SEHNR and CDR2 FQNEAQ come from the germline V gene (reference sequence). The CDR3 here is CASSLVGGSGEQYF. As DNA, the CDR3 is TGTGCCAGCAGCTTAGTTGGCGGGTCTGGCGAGCAGTACTTC.